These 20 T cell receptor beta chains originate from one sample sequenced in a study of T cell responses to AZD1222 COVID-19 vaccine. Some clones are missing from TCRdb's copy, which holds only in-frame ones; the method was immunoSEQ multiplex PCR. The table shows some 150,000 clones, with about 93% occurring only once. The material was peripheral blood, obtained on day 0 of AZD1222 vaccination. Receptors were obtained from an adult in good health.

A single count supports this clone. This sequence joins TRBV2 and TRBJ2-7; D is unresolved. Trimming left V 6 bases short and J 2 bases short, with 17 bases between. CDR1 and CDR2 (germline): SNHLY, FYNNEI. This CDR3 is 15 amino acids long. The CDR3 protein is CASRDQKGEAYEQYF. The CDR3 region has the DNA TGTGCCAGCAGGGATCAAAAGGGCGAGGCCTACGAGCAGTACTTC.

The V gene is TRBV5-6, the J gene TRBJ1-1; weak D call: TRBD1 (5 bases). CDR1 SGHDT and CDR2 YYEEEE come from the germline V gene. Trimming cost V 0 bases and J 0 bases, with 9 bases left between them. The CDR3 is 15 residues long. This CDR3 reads CASSLGGPVNTEAFF. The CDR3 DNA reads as TGTGCCAGCAGCTTGGGGGGCCCAGTGAACACTGAAGCTTTCTTT.

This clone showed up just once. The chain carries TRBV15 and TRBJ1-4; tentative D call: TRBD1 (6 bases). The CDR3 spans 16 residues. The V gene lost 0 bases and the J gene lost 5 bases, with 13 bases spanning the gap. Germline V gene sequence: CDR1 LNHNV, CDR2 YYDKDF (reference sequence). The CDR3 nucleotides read TGTGCCACCAGCAGAGATCGGAGGGGGGGAAATGAAAAACTGTTTTTT. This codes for CATSRDRRGGNEKLFF.

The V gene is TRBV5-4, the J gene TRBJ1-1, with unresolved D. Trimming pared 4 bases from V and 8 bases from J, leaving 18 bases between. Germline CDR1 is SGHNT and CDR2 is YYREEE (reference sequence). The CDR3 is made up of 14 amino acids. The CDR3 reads CASSIDYTPSEAFF. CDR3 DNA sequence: TGTGCCAGCAGCATCGATTACACGCCTTCAGAAGCTTTCTTT.

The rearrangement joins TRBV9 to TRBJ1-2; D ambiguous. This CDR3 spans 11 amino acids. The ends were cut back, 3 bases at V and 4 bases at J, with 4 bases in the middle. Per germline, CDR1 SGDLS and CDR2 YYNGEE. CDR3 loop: CASSDIYGYTF. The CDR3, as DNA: TGTGCCAGCAGCGACATCTATGGCTACACCTTC.

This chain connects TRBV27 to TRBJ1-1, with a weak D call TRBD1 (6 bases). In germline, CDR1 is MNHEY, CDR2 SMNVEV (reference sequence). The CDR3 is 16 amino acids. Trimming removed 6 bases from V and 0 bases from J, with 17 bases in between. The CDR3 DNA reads TGTGCCAGCAGCCAGGGGCCGGGCCGCATGAACACTGAAGCTTTCTTT. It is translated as CASSQGPGRMNTEAFF.

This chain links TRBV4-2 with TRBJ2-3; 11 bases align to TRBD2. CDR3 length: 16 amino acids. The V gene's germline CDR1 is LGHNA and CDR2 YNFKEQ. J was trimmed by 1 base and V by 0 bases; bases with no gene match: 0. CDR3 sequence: CASSQELAGGTDTQYF. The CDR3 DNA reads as TGTGCCAGCAGCCAAGAACTAGCGGGGGGCACAGATACGCAGTATTTT.

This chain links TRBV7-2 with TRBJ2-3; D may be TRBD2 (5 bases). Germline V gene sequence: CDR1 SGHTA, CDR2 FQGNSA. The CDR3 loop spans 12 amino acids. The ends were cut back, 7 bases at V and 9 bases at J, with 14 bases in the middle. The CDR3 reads CASTAGPGTQYF. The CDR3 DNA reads TGTGCCAGCACCGCTGGGCCGGGGACGCAGTATTTT.

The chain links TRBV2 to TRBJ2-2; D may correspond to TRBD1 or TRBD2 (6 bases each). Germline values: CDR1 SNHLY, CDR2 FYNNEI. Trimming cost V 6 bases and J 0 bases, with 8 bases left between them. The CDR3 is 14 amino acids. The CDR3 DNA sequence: TGTGCCAGCAGGGAGGGGGCGAACACCGGGGAGCTGTTTTTT. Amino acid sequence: CASREGANTGELFF.

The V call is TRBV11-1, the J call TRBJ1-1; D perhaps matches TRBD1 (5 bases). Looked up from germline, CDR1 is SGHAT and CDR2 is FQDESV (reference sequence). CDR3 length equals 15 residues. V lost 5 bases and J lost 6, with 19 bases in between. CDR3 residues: CASSAASGAGAEAFF. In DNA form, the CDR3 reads TGTGCCAGCAGCGCCGCGTCTGGGGCTGGCGCTGAAGCTTTCTTT.

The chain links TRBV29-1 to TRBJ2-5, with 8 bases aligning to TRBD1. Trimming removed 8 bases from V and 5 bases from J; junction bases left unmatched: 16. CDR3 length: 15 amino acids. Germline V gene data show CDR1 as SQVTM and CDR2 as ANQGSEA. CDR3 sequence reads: CSMVTRGRGWETQYF. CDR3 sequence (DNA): TGCAGCATGGTTACCAGGGGGCGAGGGTGGGAGACCCAGTACTTC.

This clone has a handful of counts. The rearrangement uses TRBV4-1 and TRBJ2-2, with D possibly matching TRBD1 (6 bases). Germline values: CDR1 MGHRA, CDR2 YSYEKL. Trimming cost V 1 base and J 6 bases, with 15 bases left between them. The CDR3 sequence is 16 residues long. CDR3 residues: CASSQARQGSAGELFF. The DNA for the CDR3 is TGCGCCAGCAGCCAAGCCCGGCAGGGGAGCGCCGGGGAGCTGTTTTTT.

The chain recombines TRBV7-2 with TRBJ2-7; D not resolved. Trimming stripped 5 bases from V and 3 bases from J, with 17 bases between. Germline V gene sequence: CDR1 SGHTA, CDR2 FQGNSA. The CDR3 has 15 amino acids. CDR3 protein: CASSQYGPLGYEQYF. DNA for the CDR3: TGTGCCAGCAGCCAATACGGGCCCTTGGGCTACGAGCAGTACTTC.

The CDR3 bases are TGTGCCAGCAGTCGGAGTGAAAAACTGTTTTTT. Protein product: CASSRSEKLFF. This chain joins TRBV12-3 or TRBV12-4 and TRBJ1-4; no firm D call. The V end lost 5 bases, the J end lost 7 bases, and 5 bases lay between the germline ends. This CDR3 contains 11 residues.

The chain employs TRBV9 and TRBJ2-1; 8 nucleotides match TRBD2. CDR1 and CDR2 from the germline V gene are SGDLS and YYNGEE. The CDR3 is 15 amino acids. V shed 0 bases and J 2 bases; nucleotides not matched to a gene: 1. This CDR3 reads CASSVDGGAYNEQFF. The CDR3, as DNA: TGTGCCAGCAGCGTAGACGGGGGGGCCTACAATGAGCAGTTCTTC.

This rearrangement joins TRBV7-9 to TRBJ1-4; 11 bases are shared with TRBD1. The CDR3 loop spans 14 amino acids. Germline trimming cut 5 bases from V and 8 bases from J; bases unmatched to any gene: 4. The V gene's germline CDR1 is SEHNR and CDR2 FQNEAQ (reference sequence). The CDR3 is CASSRDRGKEKLFF. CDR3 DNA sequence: TGTGCCAGCAGCCGGGACAGGGGGAAAGAAAAACTGTTTTTT. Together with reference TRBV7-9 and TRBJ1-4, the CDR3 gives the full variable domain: DTGVSQNPRHKITKRGQNVTFRCDPISEHNRLYWYRQTLGQGPEFLTYFQNEAQLEKSRLLSDRFSAERPKGSFSTLEIQRTEQGDSAMYLCASSRDRGKEKLFFGSGTQLSVL.

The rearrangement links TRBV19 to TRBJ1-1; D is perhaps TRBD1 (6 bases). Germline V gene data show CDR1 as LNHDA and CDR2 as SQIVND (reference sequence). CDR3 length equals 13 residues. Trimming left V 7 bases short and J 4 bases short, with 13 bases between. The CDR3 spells CASTHRGGTEAFF. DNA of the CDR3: TGTGCCAGTACCCACAGAGGGGGCACTGAAGCTTTCTTT.

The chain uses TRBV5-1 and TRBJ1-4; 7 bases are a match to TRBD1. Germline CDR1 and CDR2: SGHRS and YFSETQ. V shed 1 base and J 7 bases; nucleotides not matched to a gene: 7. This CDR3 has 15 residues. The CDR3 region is CASSLLGTAGEKLFF. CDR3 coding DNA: TGCGCCAGCAGCTTGCTCGGGACAGCGGGTGAAAAACTGTTTTTT.

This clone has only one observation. This CDR3 reads CASSIDERDIRNQPQHF. DNA of the CDR3: TGTGCCAGTAGTATAGATGAACGGGACATTAGGAATCAGCCCCAGCATTTT. The V gene is TRBV19, the J gene TRBJ1-5; possibly TRBD1 for D (6 bases). V was clipped by 0 bases and J by 4 bases, with 16 bases between them. Germline V gene sequence: CDR1 LNHDA, CDR2 SQIVND (reference sequence). The CDR3 runs 17 residues.

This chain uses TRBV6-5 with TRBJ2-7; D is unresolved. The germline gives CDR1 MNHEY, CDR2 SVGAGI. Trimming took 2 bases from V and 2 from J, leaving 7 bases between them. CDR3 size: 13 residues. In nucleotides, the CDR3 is TGTGCCAGCAGTTACAGGGATACCTACGAGCAGTACTTC. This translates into CASSYRDTYEQYF.